This T cell receptor beta chain was found in a study of blood T cell repertoires in COVID-19. The CDR3 consists of 20 residues. In germline, CDR1 is LGHDT, CDR2 YNNKEL (reference sequence). The V and J ends lost 4 bases and 1 base respectively, with 28 bases between them. Measured with immunoSEQ multiplex PCR; TCRdb has only the in-frame clones, and not every one. The sample has approximately 230,000 clones, around 88% seen once. This TCR derives from a woman aged 50 to 65 with acute COVID-19. Sequencing was performed on PBMCs or T cells enriched from blood (not recorded which). The gene calls are TRBV3-1 (or the pseudogene TRBV3-2) and TRBJ1-1, with a weak D call TRBD1 (6 bases). The CDR3 region has the DNA TGTGCCAGCAGCCCAAGGGGCGGCCATAAACCCGACAGGCGGAACACTGAAGCTTTCTTT. It translates to CASSPRGGHKPDRRNTEAFF.